The 29 T cell receptor beta chains given below trace back to one sample, sequenced in a study of blood T cells in healthy people across ages. A second PCR, run for about 6 to 11 cycles, used a sample-barcoded 5' primer plus a J-beta primer mix. A single record per CDR3 protein comes from TCRdb applying MiXCR to the 5' RACE reads. Found here are 1.5 million to 1.8 million distinct CDR3 sequences, roughly 43% of them singletons; the top ten hold about 4%. Input material: blood. The receptors come from a woman aged 18 to 35 in good health.

The rearrangement joins TRBV19 to TRBJ1-6, with TRBD1 matching over 7 bases. Germline V CDR1 and CDR2: LNHDA, SQIVND (reference sequence). V was pared by 8 bases and J by 4 bases, with 5 bases of the junction left unmatched. The CDR3 sequence is 14 residues long. This chain's CDR3 is CASGGDRYNSPLHF. CDR3 nucleotides: TGTGCCAGTGGGGGGGACAGATATAATTCACCCCTCCACTTT. Variable domain in full (rest from reference TRBV19 and TRBJ1-6): DGGITQSPKYLFRKEGQNVTLSCEQNLNHDAMYWYRQDPGQGLRLIYYSQIVNDFQKGDIAEGYSVSREKKESFPLTVTSAQKNPTAFYLCASGGDRYNSPLHFGNGTRLTVT.

Only a few counts were recorded for this clonotype. The chain carries TRBV27 and TRBJ1-3; TRBD1 is a possible D gene (6 bases). This CDR3 comprises 15 residues. V gave up 2 bases and J gave up 4 bases, with 12 bases separating them. Per germline, CDR1 MNHEY and CDR2 SMNVEV (reference sequence). The CDR3 spells CASSLGQGTGNTIYF. The CDR3 DNA reads as TGTGCCAGCAGTTTAGGCCAGGGGACGGGAAACACCATATATTTT.

The CDR3 nucleotides are TGCAGTGCTAGTGGGACTAGCGGGGGGTCGTCCTACGAGCAGTACTTC. Translated, it gives CSASGTSGGSSYEQYF. The J gene is TRBJ2-7, the V gene TRBV20-1; 15 bases map to TRBD2. With 3 bases clipped from V and 1 base from J, the junction kept 4 bases outside the gene matches. The CDR3 loop spans 16 amino acids. Germline CDR1 DFQATT, CDR2 SNEGSKA (reference sequence).

The chain's CDR3 is CASSPIRQGAWGGYTF. As DNA, the CDR3 is TGTGCCAGCAGTCCGATACGACAGGGGGCATGGGGTGGCTACACCTTC. The chain is built from TRBV27 and TRBJ1-2; 10 nucleotides agree with TRBD1. Per the germline V gene, CDR1 is MNHEY and CDR2 is SMNVEV (reference sequence). The CDR3 has 16 residues. The V and J ends lost 5 bases and 7 bases, in that order; junction bases with no gene match: 13.

The V and J genes are TRBV7-2 and TRBJ2-3; D gene ambiguous. The V and J ends lost 5 bases and 0 bases respectively, with 9 bases between them. CDR1 and CDR2 (germline): SGHTA, FQGNSA. The CDR3 loop spans 14 amino acids. CDR3 amino acids: CASSPVISTDTQYF. The CDR3 DNA reads as TGTGCCAGCAGCCCCGTGATTAGCACAGATACGCAGTATTTT.

V usage is TRBV7-9 and J usage is TRBJ2-5; TRBD2 agrees at 8 bases. This CDR3 region has 14 residues. Germline CDR1 reads SEHNR; CDR2 reads FQNEAQ (reference sequence). V lost 10 bases, J lost 11 bases, and 18 bases stayed unmatched. CDR3 sequence reads: CATPSGSTYNEQYF. In DNA, the CDR3 is TGTGCCACCCCGAGCGGGAGTACCTACAATGAGCAGTACTTC.

CDR3 sequence: CATSRDLWGGTDTQYF. Here the CDR3 DNA reads TGTGCCACCAGCAGAGATCTTTGGGGGGGCACAGATACGCAGTATTTT. The chain couples TRBV15 to TRBJ2-3, with a tentative D call TRBD2 (6 bases). V was cut by 0 bases and J by 1 base, with 11 bases left in between. This CDR3 spans 16 amino acids. Germline CDR1 and CDR2: LNHNV and YYDKDF (reference sequence).

The chain recombines TRBV6-2 or TRBV6-3 with TRBJ2-5; D unresolved. V was shortened by 0 bases and J by 11 bases, with 28 bases between the two germline ends. Per the germline V gene, CDR1 is MNHEY and CDR2 is SVGEGT. The CDR3 is 18 residues long. The CDR3, as DNA: TGTGCCAGCAGTTACTCAAGCGCGGTAAGGTTAACCAACAATGAGCAGTACTTC. The encoded protein is CASSYSSAVRLTNNEQYF.

This chain links TRBV6-6 with TRBJ2-1; TRBD2 agrees at 10 bases. CDR1 MNHNY and CDR2 SVGAGI come from the germline V gene (reference sequence). The V and J ends lost 6 bases and 7 bases, in that order; junction bases with no gene match: 9. The CDR3 contains 15 residues. In nucleotides, the CDR3 is TGTGCCAGCAGATCTAGCGGGAGTGGAAGAAATGAGCAGTTCTTC. Protein: CASRSSGSGRNEQFF.

The chain combines TRBV5-1 with TRBJ2-2; D could derive from TRBD1 or TRBD2 (5 bases each). Germline loops: CDR1 SGHRS, CDR2 YFSETQ. V was trimmed by 7 bases and J by 4 bases, leaving 14 bases between them. The CDR3 loop spans 14 amino acids. Here the CDR3 reads CASGSDGGTGELFF. The CDR3 DNA reads TGCGCCAGCGGTTCGGATGGGGGCACCGGGGAGCTGTTTTTT.

This clonotype turned up a few times. The chain employs TRBV3-1 and TRBJ1-6; TRBD1 might be the D (5 bases). The germline gives CDR1 LGHDT, CDR2 YNNKEL (reference sequence). V was pared by 2 bases and J by 7 bases, with 9 bases between. The CDR3 spans 14 residues. This CDR3 is CASSQSDINSPLHF. CDR3 DNA sequence: TGTGCCAGCAGCCAATCGGACATAAATTCACCCCTCCACTTT.

V gene TRBV6-1 combines with J gene TRBJ2-4; D is undetermined. TRBJ2-5 matches the DNA end more closely, so the J call is doubtful. Germline CDR1 reads MNHNS; CDR2 reads SASEGT. The CDR3 is 12 amino acids. The CDR3 spells CASSVRVETQYF. The CDR3 DNA reads TGTGCCAGCAGTGTTAGGGTGGAGACCCAGTACTTC.

This chain joins TRBV9 and TRBJ2-5; tentatively, D is TRBD2 (6 bases). The CDR3 extends over 15 amino acids. The germline V gene encodes CDR1 SGDLS and CDR2 YYNGEE. V was shortened by 4 bases and J by 2 bases, with 15 bases between the two germline ends. CDR3 DNA: TGTGCCAGCAGCCCCCGGGGGTGGGCGCAAGAGACCCAGTACTTC. This codes for CASSPRGWAQETQYF.

The rearrangement joins TRBV20-1 to TRBJ1-4; TRBD1 aligns across 8 bases. V lost 4 bases, J lost 7 bases, and 8 bases stayed unmatched. Germline values: CDR1 DFQATT, CDR2 SNEGSKA (reference sequence). The CDR3 has 14 amino acids. For the CDR3, the DNA is TGCAGTGCTATCCAGGGGGCTTGGGGTGAAAAACTGTTTTTT. Translation gives CSAIQGAWGEKLFF.

The gene calls are TRBV3-1 and TRBJ1-3, with D perhaps TRBD1 (5 bases). This CDR3 has 14 amino acids. Trimming removed 6 bases at V and 0 bases at J, with 9 bases between. Germline V gene lookup returns CDR1 LGHDT and CDR2 YNNKEL (reference sequence). CDR3 protein: CASSRQRSGNTIYF. The CDR3 DNA reads TGTGCCAGCAGTCGACAGCGCTCTGGAAACACCATATATTTT.

This rearrangement joins TRBV20-1 to TRBJ1-2, with D unresolved. CDR3 size: 13 residues. Per germline, CDR1 DFQATT and CDR2 SNEGSKA (reference sequence). V was pared by 6 bases and J by 3 bases, with 14 bases between. CDR3 bases: TGCAGTGCGATAAGACGGGTTCACTATGGCTACACCTTC. Translated, it gives CSAIRRVHYGYTF.

This clonotype was recorded once. The V call is TRBV7-9, the J call TRBJ1-3; D call uncertain. The CDR3 consists of 16 residues. In germline, CDR1 is SEHNR, CDR2 FQNEAQ (reference sequence). V lost 7 bases and J lost 0, with 16 bases in between. DNA for the CDR3: TGTGCCAGCACTCTCCAGGTGGCGAGCTCTGGAAACACCATATATTTT. This translates into CASTLQVASSGNTIYF.

This clonotype was found many times. The chain carries TRBV29-1 and TRBJ2-5, with D perhaps assigned TRBD1 or TRBD2 (5 bases each). The CDR3 length is 12 residues. V was cut by 4 bases and J by 4 bases, with 10 bases left in between. Germline V CDR1 and CDR2: SQVTM, ANQGSEA. CDR3 sequence reads: CSVGPGRETQYF. Written as DNA, the CDR3 is TGCAGCGTTGGGCCAGGGAGAGAGACCCAGTACTTC.

This clonotype was seen a few times. The rearrangement links TRBV5-5 to TRBJ2-1, with TRBD2 as a possible D gene (6 bases). The CDR3 runs 13 residues. The germline gives CDR1 SGHKS, CDR2 YYEKEE (reference sequence). The germline V and J ends were trimmed by 4 bases and 9 bases, with 14 bases remaining between them. This CDR3 reads CASSGVAGTEQFF. CDR3 nucleotide sequence: TGTGCCAGCAGCGGGGTGGCGGGAACTGAGCAGTTCTTC.

This clonotype was counted between two and nine times. The chain has TRBV7-2 and TRBJ2-5; D gene uncertain. The CDR3 has 14 residues. The V gene lost 9 bases and the J gene lost 2 bases, with 16 bases spanning the gap. Germline V gene sequence: CDR1 SGHTA, CDR2 FQGNSA. CDR3 bases: TGTGCCAGTGTGGCCGGGCTATCACAAGAGACCCAGTACTTC. Amino acid sequence: CASVAGLSQETQYF.

The genes are TRBV4-3 and TRBJ1-2; D gene ambiguous. The V gene's germline CDR1 is LGHNA and CDR2 YSLEER. V lost 3 bases to trimming and J lost 0 bases, with 11 bases between them. The CDR3 is made up of 15 amino acids. The CDR3 sequence is CASSHRNGANYGYTF. The CDR3 DNA follows: TGCGCCAGCAGCCATCGAAACGGGGCTAACTATGGCTACACCTTC.

This chain connects TRBV11-2 to TRBJ2-5, with 8 bases lining up with TRBD2. V gave up 4 bases and J gave up 1 base; unmatched junction bases: 5. The CDR3 has 15 residues. Germline CDR1 is SGHAT and CDR2 is FQNNGV. CDR3 residues: CASSSLAGLQETQYF. In nucleotides, the CDR3 is TGTGCCAGCAGCTCTCTAGCGGGTCTCCAAGAGACCCAGTACTTC.

This clonotype was observed a handful of times. The genes are TRBV2 and TRBJ1-5; D is ambiguous. Germline CDR1 is SNHLY and CDR2 is FYNNEI. The V end lost 6 bases, the J end lost 3 bases, and 15 bases lay between the germline ends. The CDR3 runs 15 residues. The CDR3 sequence is CASSREFHSNQPQHF. CDR3 coding DNA: TGTGCCAGCAGCCGGGAGTTTCACTCCAATCAGCCCCAGCATTTT.

This clonotype showed up just a few times. The genes are TRBV2 and TRBJ2-7; perhaps TRBD1 as D (5 bases). V lost 1 base and J lost 3, with 13 bases in between. The CDR3 has 15 residues. Per the germline V gene, CDR1 is SNHLY and CDR2 is FYNNEI. The CDR3 spells CASSEVGEKGYEQYF. The CDR3 DNA follows: TGTGCCAGCAGTGAAGTAGGGGAAAAAGGCTACGAGCAGTACTTC.

V gene TRBV10-3 combines with J gene TRBJ2-5; maybe TRBD2 (6 bases). The CDR3 contains 21 residues. V was pared by 0 bases and J by 11 bases, with 37 bases between. Germline V gene data show CDR1 as ENHRY and CDR2 as SYGVKD. CDR3 sequence (DNA): TGTGCCATCAGTGAGTCGATCCGGTACCAGGGTAGCGCTAGCGTTTACAATGAGCAGTACTTC. Protein sequence: CAISESIRYQGSASVYNEQYF.

The rearrangement links TRBV12-3 or TRBV12-4 to TRBJ1-2; 10 bases fit TRBD1. V lost 8 bases, J lost 3 bases, and 9 bases stayed unmatched. The CDR3 has 15 residues. The CDR3 sequence is CASGRQGAGDYGYTF. CDR3 bases: TGTGCCAGCGGGAGACAGGGGGCTGGGGACTATGGCTACACCTTC.

Points on this clonotype: A read error may produce the germline difference seen at one junction end. This chain uses TRBV7-7 with TRBJ2-5; TRBD2 is a possible D gene (6 bases). Germline lookup yields CDR1 SSHAT and CDR2 FNYEAQ (reference sequence). The CDR3 is 14 residues long. In nucleotides, the CDR3 is TGTGCTAGCAGTCCTCGGGGGACCCTGGAGACCCAGTACTTC. It codes for CASSPRGTLETQYF.

This clonotype was picked up many times. The CDR3 coding sequence is TGCAGTGCTAGAGATCAACTAGCGGTGAGCTCCTACAATGAGCAGTTCTTC. As protein: CSARDQLAVSSYNEQFF. This sequence joins TRBV20-1 and TRBJ2-1; 8 positions agree with TRBD2. V lost 0 bases, J lost 0 bases, and 7 bases stayed unmatched. Germline V gene data show CDR1 as DFQATT and CDR2 as SNEGSKA (reference sequence). The CDR3 length is 17 residues.

The chain joins TRBV4-1 to TRBJ1-1; TRBD1 matches at 11 bases. Germline loops: CDR1 MGHRA, CDR2 YSYEKL. Trimming took 3 bases from V and 10 from J; bases not matched to a gene: 10. The CDR3 sequence is 15 residues long. CDR3 residues: CASSQPGTGGQVAFF. CDR3 coding DNA: TGCGCCAGCAGCCAGCCCGGGACAGGGGGTCAGGTAGCTTTCTTT.